These 13 T cell receptor beta chains came from one sample sequenced in a study of OX40 agonist ivuxolimab in advanced cancers. Data came from immunoSEQ multiplex PCR; TCRdb stores just in-frame clones and leaves some out. The data contain approximately 81,000 clones, about 88% of them singletons. The source material was CD4+ or CD8+ T cells sorted from blood, sampled in a trial of the OX40 agonist ivuxolimab. The receptors shown here come from an adult with an advanced solid tumor such as melanoma, head and neck, liver or kidney cancer.

This clone appeared once. This chain joins TRBV6-6 and TRBJ2-2; 7 bases agree with TRBD2. V trimming: 0 bases; J trimming: 6 bases; junction bases outside the gene matches: 1. In germline, CDR1 is MNHNY, CDR2 SVGAGI (reference sequence). CDR3 length: 14 residues. CDR3 amino acids: CASSYSGGAGELFF. CDR3 bases: TGTGCCAGCAGTTACTCGGGAGGGGCCGGGGAGCTGTTTTTT.

The chain carries TRBV5-1 and TRBJ2-6; D is undetermined. Germline V CDR1 and CDR2: SGHRS, YFSETQ. The V end was cut by 0 bases, the J end by 2 bases, with 12 bases between. The CDR3 length is 17 residues. CDR3: CASSLEGSGPGANVLTF. CDR3 DNA: TGCGCCAGCAGCTTGGAGGGCAGTGGTCCTGGGGCCAACGTCCTGACTTTC.

The rearrangement uses TRBV7-2 and TRBJ2-4; D is possibly TRBD2 (5 bases). Germline V gene lookup returns CDR1 SGHTA and CDR2 FQGNSA. Trimming took 5 bases from V and 7 from J, leaving 18 bases between them. This CDR3 contains 15 residues. DNA for the CDR3: TGTGCCAGCAGCGCCGGCGGGCCTTCTGGGAACATTCAGTACTTC. This encodes CASSAGGPSGNIQYF.

This clone was found a few times. The chain is built from TRBV10-1 and TRBJ2-7; D call uncertain. The V and J ends lost 3 bases and 7 bases respectively, with 7 bases between them. Germline CDR1 is WNHNN and CDR2 is SYGVQD (reference sequence). The CDR3 totals 11 residues. In DNA, the CDR3 is TGCGCCAGCAGTGACGCGAGGGAGCAGTACTTC. Translated, it gives CASSDAREQYF.

The CDR3 DNA reads TGCAGCGCCTCACTTACAGGGGGCCTTGAAAAACTGTTTTTT. Its protein product is CSASLTGGLEKLFF. The chain combines TRBV29-1 with TRBJ1-4; the match to TRBD1 covers 9 bases. The V gene end was trimmed by 7 bases and the J gene end by 7 bases; junction bases not matched to a gene: 10. The CDR3 contains 14 residues. Germline lookup yields CDR1 SQVTM and CDR2 ANQGSEA. The full variable domain, its missing parts supplied by reference TRBV29-1 and TRBJ1-4, is SAVISQKPSRDICQRGTSLTIQCQVDSQVTMMFWYRQQPGQSLTLIATANQGSEATYESGFVIDKFPISRPNLTFSTLTVSNMSPEDSSIYLCSASLTGGLEKLFFGSGTQLSVL.

The chain couples TRBV7-2 to TRBJ2-7; weak D call: TRBD1 (5 bases). V lost 3 bases and J 7 bases, leaving 13 bases between the germline ends. Germline V lookup: CDR1 SGHTA, CDR2 FQGNSA. The CDR3 totals 13 residues. The CDR3 DNA sequence: TGTGCCAGCAGCTTCTTACTGGACACTGAGCAGTACTTC. Its translation: CASSFLLDTEQYF.

The gene calls are TRBV25-1 and TRBJ2-5; 9 bases align to TRBD1. The ends lost 5 bases at V and 5 bases at J; junction bases unmatched: 18. The germline CDR1 and CDR2 sequences are MGHDK and SYGVNS. The CDR3 has 18 amino acids. The CDR3 DNA reads TGTGCCAGCAGTTCGATGGCAGGGGGACAGGGAATTTCGGAGACCCAGTACTTC. Its translation is CASSSMAGGQGISETQYF.

A single count supports this clone. The chain has TRBV19 and TRBJ2-5; D might be TRBD1 or TRBD2, each matching 5 bases. V lost 6 bases, J lost 4 bases, and 18 bases lay in between. The germline CDR1 and CDR2 sequences are LNHDA and SQIVND (reference sequence). This CDR3 contains 15 residues. The CDR3 DNA reads as TGTGCCAGTAGCCCTCGCAGGGACCGCGGAGAGACCCAGTACTTC. Its translation: CASSPRRDRGETQYF.

CDR3 bases: TGTGCCAGCAGCCCGAGACAGAGGAACACCGGGGAGCTGTTTTTT. It is translated as CASSPRQRNTGELFF. The chain joins TRBV7-2 to TRBJ2-2; D is perhaps TRBD1 (5 bases). CDR3 length: 15 amino acids. Trimming pared 5 bases from V and 1 base from J, leaving 11 bases between. CDR1 is SGHTA, CDR2 FQGNSA, per germline.

This clone was detected only a few times. The chain joins TRBV19 to TRBJ1-6, with D unclear. V was trimmed by 4 bases and J by 6 bases, leaving 16 bases between them. The V gene's germline CDR1 is LNHDA and CDR2 SQIVND (reference sequence). CDR3 length: 16 amino acids. CDR3 in amino acids: CASSTPLTGGNSPLHF. The CDR3 DNA reads TGTGCCAGTAGTACCCCGTTAACGGGCGGTAATTCACCCCTCCACTTT. Combining the CDR3 with reference TRBV19 and TRBJ1-6 gives the whole variable domain DGGITQSPKYLFRKEGQNVTLSCEQNLNHDAMYWYRQDPGQGLRLIYYSQIVNDFQKGDIAEGYSVSREKKESFPLTVTSAQKNPTAFYLCASSTPLTGGNSPLHFGNGTRLTVT.

The chain has TRBV13 and TRBJ1-1; perhaps TRBD1 as D (5 bases). The CDR3 is 17 amino acids. Trimming removed 0 bases from V and 4 bases from J, with 18 bases in between. Germline CDR1 reads PRHDT; CDR2 reads FYEKMQ (reference sequence). The CDR3 nucleotides read TGTGCCAGCAGCTTAGGGTTACAGGTTTTTGGGGTCACTGAAGCTTTCTTT. This translates into CASSLGLQVFGVTEAFF.

This clone was observed a handful of times. V gene TRBV28 combines with J gene TRBJ2-4; 10 positions agree with TRBD1. The CDR3 covers 17 residues. The V segment lost 2 bases and the J segment 0 bases; nucleotides outside the gene matches: 4. CDR1 and CDR2 from the germline V gene are MDHEN and SYDVKM. The CDR3 region has the DNA TGTGCCAGCAGTTTACAGGGACAGGGGTTAGCCAAAAACATTCAGTACTTC. Translating gives CASSLQGQGLAKNIQYF.

In its sample, this clone was seen once. The chain has TRBV6-5 and TRBJ1-2; D is ambiguous. The V and J ends lost 6 bases and 4 bases respectively, with 12 bases between them. Per germline, CDR1 MNHEY and CDR2 SVGAGI. There are 13 residues in the CDR3. The CDR3 coding sequence is TGTGCCAGCAGCAAGGAGGCGGGCTATGGCTACACCTTC. This sequence encodes CASSKEAGYGYTF.